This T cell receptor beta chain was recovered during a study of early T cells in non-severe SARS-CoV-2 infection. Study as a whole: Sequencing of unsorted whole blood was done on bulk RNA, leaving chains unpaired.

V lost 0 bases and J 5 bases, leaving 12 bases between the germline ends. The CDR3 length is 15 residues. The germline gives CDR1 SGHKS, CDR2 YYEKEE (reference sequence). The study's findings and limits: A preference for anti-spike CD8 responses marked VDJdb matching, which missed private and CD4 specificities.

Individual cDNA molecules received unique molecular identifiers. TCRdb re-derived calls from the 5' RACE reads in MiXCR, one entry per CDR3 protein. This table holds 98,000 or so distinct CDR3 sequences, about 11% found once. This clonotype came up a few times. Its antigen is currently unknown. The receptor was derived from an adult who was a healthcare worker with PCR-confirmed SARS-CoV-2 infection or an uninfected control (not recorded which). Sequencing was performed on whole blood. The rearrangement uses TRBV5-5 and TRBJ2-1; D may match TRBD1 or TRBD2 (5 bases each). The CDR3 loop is CASSLGGLGDNEQFF. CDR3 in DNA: TGTGCCAGCAGCTTGGGAGGCCTGGGGGACAATGAGCAGTTCTTC.